Shown below are 25 T cell receptor beta chains from a single sample sequenced in a study of CD4 T cells in relation to SARS-CoV-2 and coronaviruses. TCRdb keeps only in-frame clones here, not all; method: immunoSEQ multiplex PCR. The table has around 23,000 clones, 73% seen once. Before the COVID-19 pandemic, during about 2011-2019, CD4+ T cells were taken from unexposed donors. CD4+ T cells were isolated from the cells after more than 8 days of culture. For these receptors, no antigen is known. Sequenced material: CD4+ T cells from PBMCs, cultured in vitro. These receptors all stem from a human donor in good health.

CDR3 nucleotides: TGTGCCAGCAGGGTAGAGAGCTCCTATAATTCACCCCTCCACTTT. Translation gives CASRVESSYNSPLHF. The rearrangement joins TRBV2 to TRBJ1-6; D not resolved. From germline, CDR1 is SNHLY and CDR2 FYNNEI. Trimming removed 6 bases at V and 0 bases at J, with 9 bases between. The CDR3 runs 15 residues. The variable domain in full, completed from reference TRBV2 and TRBJ1-6, reads EPEVTQTPSHQVTQMGQEVILRCVPISNHLYFYWYRQILGQKVEFLVSFYNNEISEKSEIFDDQFSVERPDGSNFTLKIRSTKLEDSAMYFCASRVESSYNSPLHFGNGTRLTVT.

This chain joins TRBV5-4 and TRBJ2-7; D may be TRBD2 (6 bases). The germline CDR1 and CDR2 sequences are SGHNT and YYREEE (reference sequence). V was clipped by 4 bases and J by 1 base, with 18 bases between them. The CDR3 is made up of 16 amino acids. The CDR3 protein is CASSRGGVTRSYEQYF. CDR3 DNA sequence: TGTGCCAGCAGCCGGGGCGGGGTTACGAGATCCTACGAGCAGTACTTC. Supplemented by reference TRBV5-4 and TRBJ2-7, the full variable domain reads ETGVTQSPTHLIKTRGQQVTLRCSSQSGHNTVSWYQQALGQGPQFIFQYYREEENGRGNFPPRFSGLQFPNYSSELNVNALELDDSALYLCASSRGGVTRSYEQYFGPGTRLTVT.

V is TRBV29-1 and J is TRBJ2-1; 7 positions agree with TRBD2. Per germline, CDR1 SQVTM and CDR2 ANQGSEA. Unmatched junction bases numbered 5, after V lost 3 bases and J lost 3 bases. The CDR3 extends over 14 amino acids. The CDR3 DNA reads as TGCAGCGTTGATTTGGCGGGAGACTACAATGAGCAGTTCTTC. This codes for CSVDLAGDYNEQFF.

This clone was detected only a few times. This chain connects TRBV2 to TRBJ1-1; D not certain. V lost 7 bases and J 0 bases, leaving 15 bases between the germline ends. Germline V lookup: CDR1 SNHLY, CDR2 FYNNEI. There are 15 residues in the CDR3. The CDR3 protein is CASTTNRVMNTEAFF. The CDR3 DNA reads TGTGCCAGCACCACTAATCGGGTTATGAACACTGAAGCTTTCTTT.

The chain carries TRBV9 and TRBJ2-2; D is uncertain. The CDR3 consists of 15 residues. The germline gives CDR1 SGDLS, CDR2 YYNGEE. Trimming shortened V by 0 bases and J by 4 bases, and 10 bases separated the two germline ends. The CDR3 sequence is CASSVEGSITGELFF. The CDR3 coding sequence is TGTGCCAGCAGCGTAGAAGGTAGTATCACCGGGGAGCTGTTTTTT.

V is TRBV28 and J is TRBJ1-5, with D perhaps matching TRBD1 (5 bases). Germline V gene lookup returns CDR1 MDHEN and CDR2 SYDVKM. The CDR3 runs to 16 residues. Trimming left V 6 bases short and J 2 bases short, with 17 bases between. In nucleotides, the CDR3 is TGTGCCAGCAGACCCGGGGGAGGCGCAGGCAATCAGCCCCAGCATTTT. It is translated as CASRPGGGAGNQPQHF.

The gene calls are TRBV14 and TRBJ2-1; D is perhaps TRBD1 (6 bases). The V and J ends lost 4 bases and 5 bases respectively, with 18 bases between them. The CDR3 runs to 16 residues. In germline, CDR1 is SGHDN, CDR2 FVKESK. As DNA, the CDR3 is TGTGCCAGCAGCCTCCTACAGGGTAGGCGAGACAATGAGCAGTTCTTC. Its translation is CASSLLQGRRDNEQFF.

V usage is TRBV21-1 and J usage is TRBJ2-1; the D call of TRBD2 is as the table states it, not checked on the DNA. TRBV21-1 constitutes a pseudogene. The CDR3 spans 15 residues. DNA for the CDR3: TGTGCCAGCAGCAATACCGGGATCGGAACGGATGAGCAGTTCTTC. Translated: CASSNTGIGTDEQFF.

The chain recombines TRBV6-2 or TRBV6-3 with TRBJ2-1; TRBD2 aligns across 12 bases. The trim removed 5 bases at V and 15 bases at J, leaving 11 bases unmatched. The CDR3 extends over 14 amino acids. In germline, CDR1 is MNHEY, CDR2 SVGEGT. The CDR3 region is CASSRLAGEGEMFF. The CDR3 DNA follows: TGTGCCAGCAGTCGACTAGCGGGAGAGGGAGAAATGTTCTTC.

This chain connects TRBV6-4 to TRBJ2-2; D call uncertain. The CDR3 is made up of 13 amino acids. Germline-derived CDR1 and CDR2 are MRHNA and SNTAGT. Trimming cost V 5 bases and J 3 bases, with 7 bases left between them. CDR3 bases: TGTGCCAGCAGTCCCGGAGACACCGGGGAGCTGTTTTTT. Translation: CASSPGDTGELFF.

The chain combines TRBV3-1 (or the pseudogene TRBV3-2) with TRBJ2-1, with 7 bases lining up with TRBD2. Germline-derived CDR1 and CDR2 are LGHDT and YNNKEL (reference sequence). Trimming at V came to 5 bases and at J to 6 bases, leaving 13 bases not matched to a gene. The CDR3 is 16 residues long. Here the CDR3 DNA reads TGTGCCAGCAGCTTTGGGAGACTAGCCGCTGGCAATGAGCAGTTCTTC. Its translation is CASSFGRLAAGNEQFF.

The chain combines TRBV7-8 with TRBJ2-7; 10 nucleotides agree with TRBD1. Trimming cost V 2 bases and J 3 bases; bases outside gene matches: 4. Germline V lookup: CDR1 SGHVS, CDR2 FQNEAQ. The CDR3 consists of 15 residues. The CDR3 nucleotides are TGTGCCAGCAGCTTAAGGACAGGGGGGATCTACGAGCAGTACTTC. Protein: CASSLRTGGIYEQYF.

The chain is built from TRBV18 and TRBJ1-5; D might be TRBD1 (5 bases). V was shortened by 2 bases and J by 2 bases, with 10 bases between the two germline ends. Looked up from germline, CDR1 is KGHSH and CDR2 is LQKENI. This CDR3 has 15 amino acids. CDR3 residues: CASSPSGAGNQPQHF. CDR3 coding DNA: TGTGCCAGCTCACCATCTGGGGCCGGCAATCAGCCCCAGCATTTT.

This clone was recorded a few times. This sequence joins TRBV11-2 and TRBJ2-7; TRBD2 might be the D (5 bases). The germline V gene encodes CDR1 SGHAT and CDR2 FQNNGV. Trimming shortened V by 5 bases and J by 3 bases, and 11 bases separated the two germline ends. The CDR3 spans 13 residues. CDR3 nucleotides: TGTGCCAGCAGCGCTGGACTCATCTACGAGCAGTACTTC. Translation gives CASSAGLIYEQYF.

The J gene is TRBJ1-6, the V gene TRBV20-1; unclear D gene. Looked up from germline, CDR1 is DFQATT and CDR2 is SNEGSKA (reference sequence). This CDR3 region has 14 residues. V lost 3 bases and J lost 7, with 13 bases in between. CDR3 sequence reads: CSASGSQTNSPLHF. CDR3 nucleotides: TGCAGTGCTAGTGGCAGCCAGACAAATTCACCCCTCCACTTT.

The sample holds a few counts of this clone. The V call is TRBV4-2, the J call TRBJ1-1; no clear D. The CDR3 has 13 residues. The V end lost 8 bases, the J end lost 0 bases, and 10 bases lay between the germline ends. The germline V gene has CDR1 LGHNA and CDR2 YNFKEQ. CDR3 sequence (DNA): TGTGCCAGCCGCGGACGGATGAACACTGAAGCTTTCTTT. The encoded protein is CASRGRMNTEAFF.

In this sample, this clone turned up a few times. The chain links TRBV9 to TRBJ2-1; 8 bases line up with TRBD2. Germline CDR1 is SGDLS and CDR2 is YYNGEE. The CDR3 runs 18 residues. V trimming: 1 base; J trimming: 6 bases; junction bases outside the gene matches: 15. This chain's CDR3 is CASSVNPYGKREFNEQFF. The CDR3 coding sequence is TGTGCCAGCAGCGTAAATCCCTATGGAAAGCGGGAGTTCAATGAGCAGTTCTTC.

The chain combines TRBV6-2 or TRBV6-3 with TRBJ2-1; 9 nucleotides match TRBD2. J was trimmed by 4 bases and V by 2 bases; bases with no gene match: 6. Looked up from germline, CDR1 is MNHEY and CDR2 is SVGEGT. The CDR3 loop spans 16 amino acids. In DNA form, the CDR3 reads TGTGCCAGCAGTTACATGTCTAGCGGGGTATACAATGAGCAGTTCTTC. This gives the protein CASSYMSSGVYNEQFF.

V gene TRBV18 combines with J gene TRBJ1-4; TRBD1 aligns across 8 bases. Germline V gives CDR1 KGHSH, CDR2 LQKENI. The V gene end was trimmed by 4 bases and the J gene end by 3 bases; junction bases not matched to a gene: 7. The CDR3 length is 16 residues. The CDR3, as DNA: TGTGCCAGCTCACGCGCCCCGGGACAGGCTAATGAAAAACTGTTTTTT. This translates into CASSRAPGQANEKLFF.

This rearrangement joins TRBV14 to TRBJ2-3; a possible D gene is TRBD1 (6 bases). Germline CDR1 and CDR2: SGHDN and FVKESK. V lost 0 bases and J 7 bases, leaving 11 bases between the germline ends. The CDR3 consists of 14 residues. CDR3 sequence reads: CASSQEGTINTQYF. Written as DNA, the CDR3 is TGTGCCAGCAGCCAAGAGGGGACAATTAATACGCAGTATTTT.

The CDR3 spells CASSVDGGSYEQYF. For the CDR3, the DNA is TGTGCCAGCAGCGTAGATGGTGGGTCCTACGAGCAGTACTTC. This rearrangement joins TRBV9 to TRBJ2-7; D remains ambiguous. CDR1 and CDR2 (germline): SGDLS, YYNGEE. V was cut by 0 bases and J by 1 base, with 8 bases left in between. The CDR3 has 14 residues. Supplemented by reference TRBV9 and TRBJ2-7, the full variable domain reads DSGVTQTPKHLITATGQRVTLRCSPRSGDLSVYWYQQSLDQGLQFLIQYYNGEERAKGNILERFSAQQFPDLHSELNLSSLELGDSALYFCASSVDGGSYEQYFGPGTRLTVT.

The chain uses TRBV4-2 and TRBJ2-1, with D possibly TRBD2 on 6 matching bases. Germline lookup yields CDR1 LGHNA and CDR2 YNFKEQ. This CDR3 is built from 13 residues. Trimming removed 0 bases at V and 6 bases at J, with 6 bases between. Written as DNA, the CDR3 is TGTGCCAGCAGCCAAGAGGGAGGCAATGAGCAGTTCTTC. This codes for CASSQEGGNEQFF.

The V gene is TRBV12-5, the J gene TRBJ2-1; 8 nucleotides agree with TRBD2. This CDR3 comprises 15 residues. V lost 1 base, J lost 6 bases, and 5 bases stayed unmatched. Germline V gene sequence: CDR1 LGHNT, CDR2 FRNRAP. CDR3 DNA: TGTGCTAGTGGTTTGGGCCTTACTAGCGGCAATGAGCAGTTCTTC. Translating gives CASGLGLTSGNEQFF.

The V gene is TRBV10-3, the J gene TRBJ2-2; unclear D gene. Germline CDR1 reads ENHRY; CDR2 reads SYGVKD. The CDR3 loop spans 18 amino acids. V lost 2 bases and J lost 4, with 20 bases in between. CDR3 coding DNA: TGTGCCATCAGTGAGGCCCACAAGTACGTAACCTCCACCGGGGAGCTGTTTTTT. Amino acids: CAISEAHKYVTSTGELFF.

The chain carries TRBV2 and TRBJ2-2; no definite D call. The CDR3 loop spans 12 amino acids. V was shortened by 6 bases and J by 1 base, with 3 bases between the two germline ends. Germline values: CDR1 SNHLY, CDR2 FYNNEI. CDR3 bases: TGTGCCAGCAGGGAGAACACCGGGGAGCTGTTTTTT. Its protein is CASRENTGELFF.